The rows below give T cell receptor beta chains drawn from one sample of a study of graft-versus-host responses after intestinal transplantation. The repertoire was sequenced with immunoSEQ multiplex PCR; TCRdb's copy has only in-frame clones and lacks some. The sample contains 65,000 to 90,000 clones, around 92% of which appear only once. Antigens of these TCRs are unknown. Sequencing used unstimulated CD8+ T cells sorted from spleen or lymph node cells, obtained before intestinal transplant. These receptor sequences come from a human donor who received an intestinal transplant. CDR3s include the opening cysteine and the closing phenylalanine or tryptophan. The D gene is left open where the match is weak. Rows may omit the clone size; those that give it use once, few, many or a size class.

j_gene: TRBJ2-3; v_gene: TRBV28; abundance: -; d_gene: TRBD2; CDR3nt: TGTGCCAGCAGTTCCTCGACTAGCGGGGATGGAGATACGCAGTATTTT; CDR3aa: CASSSSTSGDGDTQYF
j_gene: TRBJ2-1; v_gene: TRBV27; abundance: -; d_gene: TRBD1; CDR3nt: TGTGCCAGCAGTCCGCCCGACAGGGTGTGGTACAATGAGCAGTTCTTC; CDR3aa: CASSPPDRVWYNEQFF
j_gene: TRBJ1-2; v_gene: TRBV18; abundance: -; d_gene: TRBD1; CDR3nt: TGTGCCAGCTCACCCGGACAGGGGATAGGCTATGGCTACACCTTC; CDR3aa: CASSPGQGIGYGYTF
j_gene: TRBJ1-6; v_gene: TRBV28; abundance: few; d_gene: -; CDR3nt: TGTGCCAGCAGCTCGGGGAGTTGGAATTATAATTCACCCCTCCACTTT; CDR3aa: CASSSGSWNYNSPLHF
j_gene: TRBJ1-2; v_gene: TRBV4-1; abundance: -; d_gene: -; CDR3nt: TGCGCCAGCAGCCAATGGGGGCCGGATTCTGGCTACACCTTC; CDR3aa: CASSQWGPDSGYTF
j_gene: TRBJ2-1; v_gene: TRBV5-1; abundance: -; d_gene: TRBD2; CDR3nt: TGCGCCAGCAGGGCGAGGGCCCTGGTTCTAGCGGGAGGGGGAGGTGAGCAGTTCTTC; CDR3aa: CASRARALVLAGGGGEQFF
j_gene: TRBJ2-7; v_gene: TRBV6-6; abundance: -; d_gene: TRBD1; CDR3nt: TGTGCCAGCAGTCTAGGGACAGATTTCTACGAGCAGTACTTC; CDR3aa: CASSLGTDFYEQYF
j_gene: TRBJ2-7; v_gene: TRBV7-9; abundance: -; d_gene: TRBD2; CDR3nt: TGTGCCAGCAGCTTAACTAGCGGGGGGCCTTACGAGCAGTACTTC; CDR3aa: CASSLTSGGPYEQYF
j_gene: TRBJ2-5; v_gene: TRBV13; abundance: -; d_gene: -; CDR3nt: TGTGCCAGCAGCTTCCCTAGCGAAGAGACCCAGTACTTC; CDR3aa: CASSFPSEETQYF
j_gene: TRBJ1-1; v_gene: TRBV5-1; abundance: once; d_gene: TRBD1; CDR3nt: TGCGCCAGCAGCTTGAACCCGGGACAGGGTTGGGGCACTGAAGCTTTCTTT; CDR3aa: CASSLNPGQGWGTEAFF
j_gene: TRBJ2-1; v_gene: TRBV7-7; abundance: -; d_gene: -; CDR3nt: TGTGCTAGCAGCTATCCCGGGACTGGGGCCGGGCAGTCCTACAATGAGCAGTTCTTC; CDR3aa: CASSYPGTGAGQSYNEQFF
j_gene: TRBJ2-1; v_gene: TRBV27; abundance: -; d_gene: TRBD2; CDR3nt: TGTGCCAGCAGTCCCCCGGGGAGACTAGCGGACAATGAGCAGTTCTTC; CDR3aa: CASSPPGRLADNEQFF
j_gene: TRBJ2-7; v_gene: TRBV2; abundance: -; d_gene: -; CDR3nt: TGTGCCAGCAGTGCCTGGCGTCAGGCCTCCTACGAGCAGTACTTC; CDR3aa: CASSAWRQASYEQYF
j_gene: TRBJ2-2; v_gene: TRBV11-2; abundance: -; d_gene: TRBD1; CDR3nt: TGTGCCAGCAGCATCTACAGGGGGACGAACACCGGGGAGCTGTTTTTT; CDR3aa: CASSIYRGTNTGELFF
j_gene: TRBJ2-2; v_gene: TRBV27; abundance: -; d_gene: TRBD1; CDR3nt: TGTGCCAGCAGTTATACTATCGGGACAGGGAACACCGGGGAGCTGTTTTTT; CDR3aa: CASSYTIGTGNTGELFF
j_gene: TRBJ1-6; v_gene: TRBV28; abundance: -; d_gene: TRBD1; CDR3nt: TGTGCCAGCACGAAGACAGGGGTCTATAATTCACCCCTCCACTTT; CDR3aa: CASTKTGVYNSPLHF
j_gene: TRBJ2-7; v_gene: TRBV28; abundance: -; d_gene: -; CDR3nt: TGTGCCAGCAGTTTAGTCCCATACGAGCAGTACTTC; CDR3aa: CASSLVPYEQYF
j_gene: TRBJ1-2; v_gene: TRBV29-1; abundance: -; d_gene: -; CDR3nt: TGCAGCGTTGAAGAGCCAGTTAACTATGGCTACACCTTC; CDR3aa: CSVEEPVNYGYTF
j_gene: TRBJ2-3; v_gene: TRBV5-1; abundance: -; d_gene: -; CDR3nt: TGCGCCAGCAGCTCTACTAGCACAGATACGCAGTATTTT; CDR3aa: CASSSTSTDTQYF
j_gene: TRBJ1-1; v_gene: TRBV5-6; abundance: -; d_gene: TRBD1; CDR3nt: TGTGCCAGCAGCTGGGACAGGGAAAACACTGAAGCTTTCTTT; CDR3aa: CASSWDRENTEAFF
j_gene: TRBJ1-2; v_gene: TRBV27; abundance: -; d_gene: TRBD1; CDR3nt: TGTGCCAGCAGTCAGCGACAGGGGAGGATGGCTGGCTACACCTTC; CDR3aa: CASSQRQGRMAGYTF
j_gene: TRBJ1-5; v_gene: TRBV4-1; abundance: few; d_gene: -; CDR3nt: TGCGCCAGCAGCTCGGACAGCCGATCGCCCCAGCATTTT; CDR3aa: CASSSDSRSPQHF
j_gene: TRBJ2-2; v_gene: TRBV27; abundance: -; d_gene: TRBD2; CDR3nt: TGTGCCAGCAGTTTATCGGGGGGGACTTCAAACACCGGGGAGCTGTTTTTT; CDR3aa: CASSLSGGTSNTGELFF
j_gene: TRBJ2-1; v_gene: TRBV9; abundance: -; d_gene: -; CDR3nt: TGTGCCAGCAGCGTAGATTCCGGAGATGAGCAGTTCTTC; CDR3aa: CASSVDSGDEQFF
j_gene: TRBJ1-5; v_gene: TRBV28; abundance: -; d_gene: -; CDR3nt: TGTGCCAGCAGCCCTCCGGGACACTTTAGCAATCAGCCCCAGCATTTT; CDR3aa: CASSPPGHFSNQPQHF
j_gene: TRBJ2-1; v_gene: TRBV18; abundance: -; d_gene: TRBD1; CDR3nt: TGTGCCAGCTCACAACTGACAGGGGCCTACAATGAGCAGTTCTTC; CDR3aa: CASSQLTGAYNEQFF
j_gene: TRBJ2-1; v_gene: TRBV6-4; abundance: -; d_gene: TRBD1; CDR3nt: TGTGCCAGCAGTGACTCGACAGGGGGCTACAATGAGCAGTTCTTC; CDR3aa: CASSDSTGGYNEQFF
j_gene: TRBJ2-7; v_gene: TRBV29-1; abundance: -; d_gene: -; CDR3nt: TGCAGCGCCCAGGGGTTAGGGCCTTACGAGCAGTACTTC; CDR3aa: CSAQGLGPYEQYF
j_gene: TRBJ2-5; v_gene: TRBV7-8; abundance: -; d_gene: -; CDR3nt: TGTGCCAGCAGCTTAGGCGGGACCCTGCCAGAGACCCAGTACTTC; CDR3aa: CASSLGGTLPETQYF
j_gene: TRBJ1-5; v_gene: TRBV7-8; abundance: -; d_gene: TRBD1; CDR3nt: TGTGCCAGCAGCTTTGGGACAGCTAGCAATCAGCCCCAGCATTTT; CDR3aa: CASSFGTASNQPQHF
j_gene: TRBJ2-7; v_gene: TRBV5-1; abundance: -; d_gene: -; CDR3nt: TGCGCCAGCAGCTTGGATCTATTCCCGGACGAGCAGTACTTC; CDR3aa: CASSLDLFPDEQYF